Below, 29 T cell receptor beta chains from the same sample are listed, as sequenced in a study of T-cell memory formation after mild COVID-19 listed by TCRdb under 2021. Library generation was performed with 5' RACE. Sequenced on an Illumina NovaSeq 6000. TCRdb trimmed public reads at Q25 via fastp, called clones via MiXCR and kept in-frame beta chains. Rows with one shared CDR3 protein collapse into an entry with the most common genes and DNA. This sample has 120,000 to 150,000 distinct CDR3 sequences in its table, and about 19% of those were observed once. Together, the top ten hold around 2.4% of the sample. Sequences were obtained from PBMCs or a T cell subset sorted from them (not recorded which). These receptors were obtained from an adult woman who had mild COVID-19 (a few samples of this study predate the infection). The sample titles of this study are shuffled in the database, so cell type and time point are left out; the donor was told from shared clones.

This CDR3 is CASSISERPQLFF. DNA for the CDR3: TGTGCCAGTAGTATATCTGAACGGCCTCAACTGTTTTTT. V gene TRBV19 combines with J gene TRBJ1-4; unclear D gene. V was trimmed by 2 bases and J by 12 bases, leaving 13 bases between them. CDR1 is LNHDA, CDR2 SQIVND, per germline (reference sequence). The CDR3 runs to 13 residues.

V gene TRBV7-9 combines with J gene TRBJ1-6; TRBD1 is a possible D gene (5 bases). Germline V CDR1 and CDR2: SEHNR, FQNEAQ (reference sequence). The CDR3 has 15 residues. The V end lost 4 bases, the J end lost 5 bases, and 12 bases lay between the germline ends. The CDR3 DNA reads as TGTGCCAGCAGCTCCGTGACAGCCAATAATTCACCCCTCCACTTT. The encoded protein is CASSSVTANNSPLHF.

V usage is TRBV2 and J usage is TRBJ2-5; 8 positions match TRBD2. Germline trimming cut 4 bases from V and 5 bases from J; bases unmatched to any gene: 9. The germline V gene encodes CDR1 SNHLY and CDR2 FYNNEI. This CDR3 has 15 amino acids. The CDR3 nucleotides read TGTGCCAGCAGTGGTAATAGCGGGACCTATGAGACCCAGTACTTC. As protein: CASSGNSGTYETQYF.

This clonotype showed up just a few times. The DNA for the CDR3 is TGTGCCAGCTCCCCGGGACTAGCGTACTCCCCTGGGGAATTCTTC. This codes for CASSPGLAYSPGEFF. The V call is TRBV18, the J call TRBJ2-1; 10 bases are a match to TRBD2. J gave up 16 bases and V 6 bases, and 18 bases lay outside the gene matches. This CDR3 is built from 15 residues. Germline CDR1 and CDR2: KGHSH and LQKENI. Filled out from reference TRBV18 and TRBJ2-1, the complete variable domain reads NAGVMQNPRHLVRRRGQEARLRCSPMKGHSHVYWYRQLPEEGLKFMVYLQKENIIDESGMPKERFSAEFPKEGPSILRIQQVVRGDSAAYFCASSPGLAYSPGEFFGPGTRLTVL.

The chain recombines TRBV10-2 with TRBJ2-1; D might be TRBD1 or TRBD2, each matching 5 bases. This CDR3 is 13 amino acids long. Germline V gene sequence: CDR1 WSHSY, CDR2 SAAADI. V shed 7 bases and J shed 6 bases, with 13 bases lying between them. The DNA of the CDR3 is TGCGCCAGCAACCCGAGGGGTGGCAATGAGCAGTTCTTC. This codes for CASNPRGGNEQFF.

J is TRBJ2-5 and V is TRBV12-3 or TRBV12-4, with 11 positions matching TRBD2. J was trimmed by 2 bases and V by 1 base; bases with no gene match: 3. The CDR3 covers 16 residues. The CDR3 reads CASSLGLAGKQETQYF. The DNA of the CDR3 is TGTGCCAGCAGTTTAGGACTAGCGGGGAAACAAGAGACCCAGTACTTC.

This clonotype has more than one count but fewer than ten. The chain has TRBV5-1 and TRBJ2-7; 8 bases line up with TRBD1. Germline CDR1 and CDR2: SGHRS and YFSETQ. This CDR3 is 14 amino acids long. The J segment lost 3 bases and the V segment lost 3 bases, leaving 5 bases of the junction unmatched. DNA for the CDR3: TGCGCCAGCAGCTCCGGGACAGGCGACTACGAGCAGTACTTC. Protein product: CASSSGTGDYEQYF.

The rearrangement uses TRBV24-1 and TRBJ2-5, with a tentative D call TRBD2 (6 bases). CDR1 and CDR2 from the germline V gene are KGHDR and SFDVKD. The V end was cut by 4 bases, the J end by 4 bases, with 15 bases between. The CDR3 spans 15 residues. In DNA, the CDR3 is TGTGCCACCAGTGACCCAGCCGGGGGACGAGAGACCCAGTACTTC. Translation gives CATSDPAGGRETQYF.

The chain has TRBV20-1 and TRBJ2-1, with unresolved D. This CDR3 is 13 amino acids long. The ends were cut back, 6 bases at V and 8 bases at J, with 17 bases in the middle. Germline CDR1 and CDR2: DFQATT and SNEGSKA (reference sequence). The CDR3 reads CSAGPAATHEQFF. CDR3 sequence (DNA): TGCAGTGCAGGGCCCGCCGCGACCCATGAGCAGTTCTTC.

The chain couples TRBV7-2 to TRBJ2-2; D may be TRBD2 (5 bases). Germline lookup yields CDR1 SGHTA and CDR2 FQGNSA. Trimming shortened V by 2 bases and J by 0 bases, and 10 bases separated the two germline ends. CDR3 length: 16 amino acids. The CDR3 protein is CASSLNGRANTGELFF. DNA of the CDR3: TGTGCCAGCAGCTTAAACGGGCGGGCGAACACCGGGGAGCTGTTTTTT.

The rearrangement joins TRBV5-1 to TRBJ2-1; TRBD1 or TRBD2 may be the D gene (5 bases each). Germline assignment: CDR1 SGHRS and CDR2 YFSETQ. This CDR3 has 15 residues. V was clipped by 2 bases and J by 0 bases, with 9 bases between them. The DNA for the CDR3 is TGCGCCAGCAGCTTTCGGGACGGCTCCTACAATGAGCAGTTCTTC. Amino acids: CASSFRDGSYNEQFF.

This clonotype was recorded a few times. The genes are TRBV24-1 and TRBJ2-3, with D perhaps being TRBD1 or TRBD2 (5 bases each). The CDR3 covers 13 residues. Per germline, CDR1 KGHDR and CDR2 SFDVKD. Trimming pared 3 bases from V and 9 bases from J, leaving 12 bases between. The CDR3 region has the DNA TGTGCCACCAGTGATGGCGCAGGGAGAACGCAGTATTTT. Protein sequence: CATSDGAGRTQYF.

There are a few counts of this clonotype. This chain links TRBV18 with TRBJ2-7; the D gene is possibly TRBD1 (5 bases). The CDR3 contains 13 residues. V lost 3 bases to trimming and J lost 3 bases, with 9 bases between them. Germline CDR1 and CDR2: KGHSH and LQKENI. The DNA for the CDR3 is TGTGCCAGCTCACCCTCACAGGACTACGAGCAGTACTTC. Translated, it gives CASSPSQDYEQYF. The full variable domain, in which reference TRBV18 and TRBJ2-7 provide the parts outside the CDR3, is NAGVMQNPRHLVRRRGQEARLRCSPMKGHSHVYWYRQLPEEGLKFMVYLQKENIIDESGMPKERFSAEFPKEGPSILRIQQVVRGDSAAYFCASSPSQDYEQYFGPGTRLTVT.

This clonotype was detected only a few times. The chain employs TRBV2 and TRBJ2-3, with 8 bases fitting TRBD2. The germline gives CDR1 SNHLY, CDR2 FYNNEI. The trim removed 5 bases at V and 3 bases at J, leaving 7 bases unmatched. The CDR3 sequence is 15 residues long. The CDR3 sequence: CASSSGSARTDTQYF. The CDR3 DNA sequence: TGTGCCAGCAGTAGCGGGAGCGCGAGGACAGATACGCAGTATTTT.

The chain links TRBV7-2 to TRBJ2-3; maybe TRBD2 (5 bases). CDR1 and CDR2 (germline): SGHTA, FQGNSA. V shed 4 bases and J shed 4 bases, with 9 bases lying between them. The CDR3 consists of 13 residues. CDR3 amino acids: CASSSHSADTQYF. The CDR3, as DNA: TGTGCCAGCAGCTCCCATAGCGCAGATACGCAGTATTTT. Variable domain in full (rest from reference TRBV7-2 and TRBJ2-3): GAGVSQSPSNKVTEKGKDVELRCDPISGHTALYWYRQSLGQGLEFLIYFQGNSAPDKSGLPSDRFSAERTGGSVSTLTIQRTQQEDSAVYLCASSSHSADTQYFGPGTRLTVL.

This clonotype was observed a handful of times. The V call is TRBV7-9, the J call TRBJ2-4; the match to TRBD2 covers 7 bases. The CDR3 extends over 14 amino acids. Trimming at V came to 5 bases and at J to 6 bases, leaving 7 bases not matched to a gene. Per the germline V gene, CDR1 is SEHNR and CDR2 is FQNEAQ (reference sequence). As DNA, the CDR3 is TGTGCCAGCAGCCCCGGGACGGGGGGAAACATTCAGTACTTC. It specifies CASSPGTGGNIQYF.

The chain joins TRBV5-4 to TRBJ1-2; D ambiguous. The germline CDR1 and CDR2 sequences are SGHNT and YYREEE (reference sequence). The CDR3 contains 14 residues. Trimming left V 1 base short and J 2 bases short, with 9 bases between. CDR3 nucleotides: TGTGCCAGCAGCTTGAACGGCGGGAACTATGGCTACACCTTC. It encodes CASSLNGGNYGYTF.

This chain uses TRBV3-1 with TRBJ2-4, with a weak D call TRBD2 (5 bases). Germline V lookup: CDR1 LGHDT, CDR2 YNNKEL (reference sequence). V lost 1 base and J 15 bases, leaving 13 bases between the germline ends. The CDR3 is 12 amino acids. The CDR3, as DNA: TGTGCCAGCAGCCAAGCAGATACTAGTATGTACTTC. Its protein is CASSQADTSMYF.

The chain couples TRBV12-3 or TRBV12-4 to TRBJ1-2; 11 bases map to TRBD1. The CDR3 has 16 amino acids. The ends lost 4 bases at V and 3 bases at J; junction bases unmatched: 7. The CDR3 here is CASSSNPGQGDYGYTF. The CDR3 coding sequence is TGTGCCAGCAGTTCTAACCCGGGACAGGGGGACTATGGCTACACCTTC.

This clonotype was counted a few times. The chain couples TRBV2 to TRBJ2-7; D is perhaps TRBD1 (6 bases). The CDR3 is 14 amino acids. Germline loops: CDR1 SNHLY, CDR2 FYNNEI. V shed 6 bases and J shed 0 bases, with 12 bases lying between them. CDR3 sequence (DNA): TGTGCCAGCAGCGAACAGGGTCTCTCCTACGAGCAGTACTTC. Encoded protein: CASSEQGLSYEQYF. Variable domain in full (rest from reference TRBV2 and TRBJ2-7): EPEVTQTPSHQVTQMGQEVILRCVPISNHLYFYWYRQILGQKVEFLVSFYNNEISEKSEIFDDQFSVERPDGSNFTLKIRSTKLEDSAMYFCASSEQGLSYEQYFGPGTRLTVT.

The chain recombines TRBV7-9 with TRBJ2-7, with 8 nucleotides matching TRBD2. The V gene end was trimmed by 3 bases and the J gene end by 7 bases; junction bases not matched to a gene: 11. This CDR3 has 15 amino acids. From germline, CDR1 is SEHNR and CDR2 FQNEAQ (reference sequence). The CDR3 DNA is TGTGCCAGCAGCTTTCTTGGCGGGAGGAATGGGGAGCAGTACTTC. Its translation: CASSFLGGRNGEQYF. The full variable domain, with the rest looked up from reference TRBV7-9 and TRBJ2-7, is DTGVSQNPRHKITKRGQNVTFRCDPISEHNRLYWYRQTLGQGPEFLTYFQNEAQLEKSRLLSDRFSAERPKGSFSTLEIQRTEQGDSAMYLCASSFLGGRNGEQYFGPGTRLTVT.

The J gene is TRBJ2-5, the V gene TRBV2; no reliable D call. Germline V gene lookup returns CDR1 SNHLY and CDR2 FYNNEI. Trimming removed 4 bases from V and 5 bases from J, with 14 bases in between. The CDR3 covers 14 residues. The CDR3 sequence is CASSALAIGETQYF. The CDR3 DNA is TGTGCCAGCAGTGCTTTAGCTATTGGGGAGACCCAGTACTTC.

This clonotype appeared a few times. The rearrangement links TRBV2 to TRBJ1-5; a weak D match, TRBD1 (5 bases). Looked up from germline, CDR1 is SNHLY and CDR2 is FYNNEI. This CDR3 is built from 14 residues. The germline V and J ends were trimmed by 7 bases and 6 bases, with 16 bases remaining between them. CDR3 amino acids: CASTLQGVSQPQHF. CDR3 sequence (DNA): TGTGCCAGCACCCTCCAGGGAGTTAGTCAGCCCCAGCATTTT.

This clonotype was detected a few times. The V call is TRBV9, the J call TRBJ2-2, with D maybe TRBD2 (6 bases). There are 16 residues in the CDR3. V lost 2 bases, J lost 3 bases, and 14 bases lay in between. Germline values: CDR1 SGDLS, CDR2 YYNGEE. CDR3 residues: CASSVDPGLYTGELFF. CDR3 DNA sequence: TGTGCCAGCAGCGTTGACCCGGGACTTTACACCGGGGAGCTGTTTTTT.

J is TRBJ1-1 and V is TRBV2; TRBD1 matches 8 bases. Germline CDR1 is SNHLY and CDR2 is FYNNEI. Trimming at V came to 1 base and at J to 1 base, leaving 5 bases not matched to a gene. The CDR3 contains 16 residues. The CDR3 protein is CASSEGQGFGNTEAFF. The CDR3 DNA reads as TGTGCCAGCAGTGAAGGACAGGGGTTTGGGAACACTGAAGCTTTCTTT.

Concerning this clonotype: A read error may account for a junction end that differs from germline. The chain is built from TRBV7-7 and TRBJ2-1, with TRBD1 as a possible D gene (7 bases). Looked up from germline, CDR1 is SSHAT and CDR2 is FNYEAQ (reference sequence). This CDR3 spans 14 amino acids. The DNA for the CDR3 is TGTGCTAGCAGCTTGGCCCAGGGGGAGGATGAGCAGTTCTTC. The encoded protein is CASSLAQGEDEQFF.

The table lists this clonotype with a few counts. DNA of the CDR3: TGTGCCAGCAGCTCCAGAGGGGACAGGCGCACAGATACGCAGTATTTT. This codes for CASSSRGDRRTDTQYF. The genes are TRBV7-6 and TRBJ2-3; 8 nucleotides line up with TRBD1. The V gene end was trimmed by 4 bases and the J gene end by 1 base; junction bases not matched to a gene: 7. Germline V gives CDR1 SGHVS, CDR2 FNYEAQ. The CDR3 extends over 16 amino acids.

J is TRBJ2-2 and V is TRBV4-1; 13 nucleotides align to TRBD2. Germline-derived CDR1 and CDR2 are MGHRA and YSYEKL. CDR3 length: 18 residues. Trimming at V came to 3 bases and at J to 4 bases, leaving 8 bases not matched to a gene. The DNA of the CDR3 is TGCGCCAGCAGCCAGGGGGGACTAGCGGGACTCTCCACCGGGGAGCTGTTTTTT. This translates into CASSQGGLAGLSTGELFF.

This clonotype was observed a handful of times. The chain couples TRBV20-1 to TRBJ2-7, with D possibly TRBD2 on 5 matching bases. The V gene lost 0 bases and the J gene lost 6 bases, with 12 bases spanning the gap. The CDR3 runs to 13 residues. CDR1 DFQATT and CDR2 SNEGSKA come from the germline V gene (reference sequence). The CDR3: CSAREGLEAEQYF. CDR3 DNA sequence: TGCAGTGCTAGAGAGGGGTTGGAGGCCGAGCAGTACTTC.